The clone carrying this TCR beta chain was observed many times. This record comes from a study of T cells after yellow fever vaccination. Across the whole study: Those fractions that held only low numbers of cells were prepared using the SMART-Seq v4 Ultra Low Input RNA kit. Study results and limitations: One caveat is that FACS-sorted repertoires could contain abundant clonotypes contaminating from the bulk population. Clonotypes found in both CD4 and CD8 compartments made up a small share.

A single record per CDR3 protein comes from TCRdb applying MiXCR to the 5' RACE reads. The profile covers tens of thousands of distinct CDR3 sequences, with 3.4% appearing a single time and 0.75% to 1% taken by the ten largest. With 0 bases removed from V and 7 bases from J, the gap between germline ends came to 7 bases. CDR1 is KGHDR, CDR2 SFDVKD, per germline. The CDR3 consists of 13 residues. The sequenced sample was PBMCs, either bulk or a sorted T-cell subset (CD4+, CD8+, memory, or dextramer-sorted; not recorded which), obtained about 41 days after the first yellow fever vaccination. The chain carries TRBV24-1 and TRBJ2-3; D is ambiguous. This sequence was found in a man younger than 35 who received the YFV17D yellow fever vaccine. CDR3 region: CATSDLKGNTQYF. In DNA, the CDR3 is TGTGCCACCAGTGATTTGAAGGGAAATACGCAGTATTTT.